This T cell receptor beta chain came from a study of T-cell reconstitution after alpha-beta-depleted transplantation in children (dated by TCRdb to the mid-2010s). With respect to the entire study: The study quantitatively tracked T-cell immune reconstitution after TCRalphabeta/CD19-depleted allogeneic hematopoietic cell transplantation in children using TCR repertoire profiling.

The research as a whole found: Over subsequent months, a decline in hyperexpanded clone frequencies was noted, and after one year, T-cell counts and TCRbeta diversity were mostly ascribed to newly produced T cells. The apparently early recovery of alphabetaT-cell counts about two months after transplant reportedly depended on only several hundred rapidly expanded clones that came from non-depleted graft cells. The high TCRbeta diversity at day 60 in some patients was ascribed to recipient T cells and intrathymic progenitors that had survived conditioning.

According to the germline V gene (reference sequence), CDR1 reads DFQATT and CDR2 reads SNEGSKA. Reading from cysteine to phenylalanine, the CDR3 counts 17 amino acids. The only DNA kept is the CDR3, 51 bases in frame from the first base. The germline V and J ends show losses of 6 bases and 4 bases respectively, and no gene match explains 12 bases of the junction. The sample's treatment or condition label is to be understood as: allogeneic hematopoietic cell transplantation with graft depleted of TCRalphabeta T cells and CD19 B cells. The transplant recipients were children given TCRalphabeta/CD19-depleted allogeneic hematopoietic cell grafts. In regard to this clonotype: Its binding antigen is unknown. There are no base qualities to consult, and no much larger clone falls within one base.

The receptor library was made with PCR. Sequencing used an Illumina HiSeq 2500. To normalize quantification of the TCRbeta repertoire, the TCR libraries were built with molecular barcoding that relied on unique molecular identifiers. Clones were called with MiXCR by TCRdb after fastp trimmed the public reads at Q25, and only in-frame beta chains were retained. Rows matching on CDR3 protein sequence are summarized as one entry with the most common DNA and genes. Across this sample there are 500,000 to 750,000 distinct CDR3 sequences, with over 10% seen only once. About 2% of the sample is held by the ten biggest clonotypes.

The input for sequencing was PBMCs, mostly from graft donor cells, taken 360 days after TCRalphabeta/CD19-depleted stem cell transplant. The receptor comes from a male patient under 18 who had a stem cell transplant for acute myeloid leukemia, so the T cells may come from the graft donor. The rearrangement combines TRBV20-1 with TRBJ2-5; TRBD2 agrees with 15 junctional bases. CDR3 loop: CSAGLAGGPLTLETQYF. The DNA sequence reads TGCAGTGCGGGACTAGCGGGAGGACCTTTGACGCTAGAGACCCAGTACTTC.